The clone carrying this T cell receptor (beta chain) occurred once. As yet, its antigen is unknown. The source of the sample is a study of siplizumab effects on memory and regulatory T cells. Study-wide results and limits: The study found naive T cells seemingly more diverse than memory cells and seemingly major alloresponse contributors. Siplizumab cultures yielded proliferating Tregs whose suppressive function was not confirmed.

Germline values: CDR1 SGHTA, CDR2 FQGTGA. The CDR3 covers 15 residues. Trimming at V came to 5 bases and at J to 2 bases, leaving 6 bases not matched to a gene. The table came from immunoSEQ multiplex PCR; TCRdb's copy has only in-frame clones and leaves some out. The data show around 95,000 clones, around 90% seen once. This sequence was found in a human donor in good health. Input material: CD4+ T cells sorted from blood. The chain has TRBV7-3 and TRBJ2-3, with TRBD1 identical over 8 bases. The CDR3 nucleotides are TGTGCCAGCAGCCCCACAGGGGGGCCCACAGATACGCAGTATTTT. Encoded protein: CASSPTGGPTDTQYF.